The 2 T cell receptor beta chains reported below all come from one sample, sequenced in a study of cytomegalovirus exposure and HLA in healthy donors. The study ran its PCR with 60 Vbeta and 13 Jbeta primers. Generated by immunoSEQ multiplex PCR, the TCRdb table keeps only in-frame clones and is missing some. Here the sample spans roughly 120,000 clones, under 90% being singletons. Sequences were obtained from PBMCs. Receptor source: a female donor in good health and CMV-seropositive.

The V call is TRBV7-2, the J call TRBJ2-2; D gene ambiguous. There are 14 residues in the CDR3. Trimming pared 2 bases from V and 7 bases from J, leaving 11 bases between. CDR1 and CDR2 from the germline V gene are SGHTA and FQGNSA. In DNA, the CDR3 is TGTGCCAGCAGCTTAAGAACGGCAGGCGGGGAGCTGTTTTTT. Its translation is CASSLRTAGGELFF.

The genes are TRBV2 and TRBJ1-5, with 8 positions matching TRBD1. V shed 4 bases and J 3 bases; nucleotides not matched to a gene: 17. The CDR3 is 19 residues long. Looked up from germline, CDR1 is SNHLY and CDR2 is FYNNEI. The CDR3 is CASSAGGLDRDYINQPQHF. The CDR3 DNA sequence: TGTGCCAGCAGTGCCGGTGGCCTGGACAGGGATTATATCAATCAGCCCCAGCATTTT.